Below are 31 T cell receptor beta chains sequenced from a single sample in a study of T cells in localized non-small cell lung cancer. TCRdb's table, derived via immunoSEQ multiplex PCR, lists solely in-frame clones and lacks some. Among 45,000 to 65,000 clones, around three quarters were seen once, and the ten largest hold 3.5% to 5.5%. The sequencing here drew on PBMCs, taken before any cancer treatment. The receptors come from a woman aged 35-75 years with stage II lung adenocarcinoma.

V gene TRBV6-5 combines with J gene TRBJ1-6; D gene unclear. Germline V gene data show CDR1 as MNHEY and CDR2 as SVGAGI. Trimming took 6 bases from V and 10 from J, leaving 13 bases between them. CDR3 size: 13 residues. The CDR3 coding sequence is TGTGCCAGCAGCTCCTGGGTAGGGTCACCCCTCCACTTT. This sequence encodes CASSSWVGSPLHF.

This chain links TRBV27 with TRBJ2-1, with D hard to call. Germline lookup yields CDR1 MNHEY and CDR2 SMNVEV (reference sequence). With 6 bases removed from V and 4 bases from J, the gap between germline ends came to 13 bases. The CDR3 extends over 14 amino acids. DNA for the CDR3: TGTGCCAGCAGCCGCGACCAAGTTTACAATGAGCAGTTCTTC. It specifies CASSRDQVYNEQFF.

The genes are TRBV5-1 and TRBJ2-3, with TRBD1 identical over 8 bases. V gave up 3 bases and J gave up 3 bases; unmatched junction bases: 6. Germline assignment: CDR1 SGHRS and CDR2 YFSETQ. The CDR3 covers 15 residues. The CDR3 DNA is TGCGCCAGCAGCTCATCGACAGGGGAAACAGATACGCAGTATTTT. Amino acid sequence: CASSSSTGETDTQYF.

V and J are TRBV4-1 and TRBJ1-3; TRBD1 is a possible D gene (6 bases). The CDR3 sequence is 15 residues long. CDR1 and CDR2 from the germline V gene are MGHRA and YSYEKL. V was trimmed by 2 bases and J by 3 bases, leaving 11 bases between them. CDR3 residues: CASSQTGLGGNTIYF. In DNA, the CDR3 is TGCGCCAGCAGCCAAACAGGGTTGGGTGGAAACACCATATATTTT.

CDR3 amino acids: CASSSQGGPVIIAIQPQHF. CDR3 coding DNA: TGTGCCAGCAGTTCCCAAGGGGGGCCCGTGATAATAGCAATCCAGCCCCAGCATTTT. The chain employs TRBV28 and TRBJ1-5; a possible D gene is TRBD1 (6 bases). CDR1 and CDR2 (germline): MDHEN, SYDVKM. V lost 4 bases and J 7 bases, leaving 29 bases between the germline ends. The CDR3 runs 19 residues.

The genes are TRBV15 and TRBJ2-1; D unclear. Per the germline V gene, CDR1 is LNHNV and CDR2 is YYDKDF (reference sequence). The CDR3 spans 13 residues. Trimming shortened V by 3 bases and J by 4 bases, and 7 bases separated the two germline ends. The CDR3 loop reads CATSRDVYNEQFF. CDR3 coding DNA: TGTGCCACCAGCAGGGACGTTTACAATGAGCAGTTCTTC.

This clone has only a few counts. Different DNA sequences within this sample yield the same CDR3. The chain joins TRBV28 to TRBJ1-1, with a weak D call TRBD1 (5 bases). CDR1 MDHEN and CDR2 SYDVKM come from the germline V gene. V dropped 3 bases and J dropped 0 bases, with 14 bases sitting between them. The CDR3 has 16 residues. CDR3: CASSFLSGPMNTEAFF. CDR3 nucleotide sequence: TGTGCCAGCAGTTTTTTGTCGGGACCCATGAACACTGAAGCTTTCTTT. The complete variable domain, with remaining parts taken from reference TRBV28 and TRBJ1-1, reads DVKVTQSSRYLVKRTGEKVFLECVQDMDHENMFWYRQDPGLGLRLIYFSYDVKMKEKGDIPEGYSVSREKKERFSLILESASTNQTSMYLCASSFLSGPMNTEAFFGQGTRLTVV.

CDR3: CASSLAASYEQYF. The CDR3 coding sequence is TGTGCCAGCAGCTTAGCGGCGTCCTACGAGCAGTACTTC. The chain recombines TRBV7-2 with TRBJ2-7; D gene unclear. Per germline, CDR1 SGHTA and CDR2 FQGNSA. The V and J ends lost 0 bases and 1 base respectively, with 4 bases between them. The length of the CDR3 is 13 residues.

The chain combines TRBV2 with TRBJ2-5; weak D call: TRBD2 (7 bases). The CDR3 is 15 residues long. Per germline, CDR1 SNHLY and CDR2 FYNNEI. V dropped 5 bases and J dropped 5 bases, with 18 bases sitting between them. Here the CDR3 reads CASSNTRGGGETQYF. The DNA of the CDR3 is TGTGCCAGCAGTAATACAAGGGGGGGTGGCGAGACCCAGTACTTC. Full variable domain (rest looked up from reference TRBV2 and TRBJ2-5): EPEVTQTPSHQVTQMGQEVILRCVPISNHLYFYWYRQILGQKVEFLVSFYNNEISEKSEIFDDQFSVERPDGSNFTLKIRSTKLEDSAMYFCASSNTRGGGETQYFGPGTRLLVL.

This clone has just a few counts. The chain carries TRBV10-2 and TRBJ2-2; 9 nucleotides agree with TRBD2. This CDR3 is built from 16 residues. Germline trimming cut 2 bases from V and 4 bases from J; bases unmatched to any gene: 5. Germline CDR1 and CDR2: WSHSY and SAAADI. The DNA of the CDR3 is TGCGCCAGCAGTGAGGTAGCGGGGGTCCTCACCGGGGAGCTGTTTTTT. Translation gives CASSEVAGVLTGELFF.

This clone is deemed medium-sized. The V gene is TRBV6-5, the J gene TRBJ2-7; possible D gene TRBD2, 6 bases. This CDR3 region has 16 residues. The germline V and J ends were trimmed by 4 bases and 4 bases, with 20 bases remaining between them. Germline assignment: CDR1 MNHEY and CDR2 SVGAGI. The CDR3 here is CASSSRWEAGKYEQYF. The CDR3 nucleotides are TGTGCCAGCAGTTCTCGTTGGGAGGCAGGAAAATACGAGCAGTACTTC.

The chain uses TRBV7-9 and TRBJ2-5, with D perhaps TRBD1 (5 bases). This CDR3 has 13 residues. The germline V gene encodes CDR1 SEHNR and CDR2 FQNEAQ (reference sequence). V lost 1 base, J lost 5 bases, and 8 bases lay in between. CDR3 nucleotides: TGTGCCAGCAGCTTAGTAGGGGCGGAGACCCAGTACTTC. This translates into CASSLVGAETQYF.

This clone appeared a single time. The chain links TRBV13 to TRBJ2-5; TRBD2 is a possible D gene (5 bases). Deletions cut 5 bases from V and 5 bases from J, with 9 bases between. The CDR3 loop spans 12 amino acids. Germline CDR1 is PRHDT and CDR2 is FYEKMQ (reference sequence). CDR3 DNA sequence: TGTGCCAGCAGCGAGGGCATGGAGACCCAGTACTTC. It specifies CASSEGMETQYF.

The chain links TRBV18 to TRBJ2-5; D is perhaps TRBD2 (7 bases). Between the trimmed V and J ends, which lost 2 bases and 5 bases, there was a span of 12 bases. The CDR3 runs to 14 residues. The germline gives CDR1 KGHSH, CDR2 LQKENI. CDR3 in amino acids: CASSPSQGGETQYF. The CDR3 DNA follows: TGTGCCAGCTCACCATCACAGGGAGGGGAGACCCAGTACTTC.

The genes are TRBV10-2 and TRBJ2-2, with D perhaps assigned TRBD1 or TRBD2 (6 bases each). CDR1 and CDR2 (germline): WSHSY, SAAADI. Between the trimmed V and J ends, which lost 3 bases and 5 bases, there was a span of 13 bases. CDR3 length equals 15 residues. The CDR3 sequence: CASSDEGGGTGELFF. CDR3 nucleotide sequence: TGCGCCAGCAGTGATGAGGGGGGTGGGACCGGGGAGCTGTTTTTT.

The rearrangement uses TRBV7-6 and TRBJ2-2; no clear D gene. V was cut by 2 bases and J by 2 bases, with 6 bases left in between. The CDR3 is 14 residues long. CDR1 and CDR2 (germline): SGHVS, FNYEAQ. CDR3 coding DNA: TGTGCCAGCAGCTTATCAGTAAACACCGGGGAGCTGTTTTTT. Protein product: CASSLSVNTGELFF. Full variable domain (outside the CDR3, taken from reference TRBV7-6 and TRBJ2-2): GAGVSQSPRYKVTKRGQDVALRCDPISGHVSLYWYRQALGQGPEFLTYFNYEAQQDKSGLPNDRFSAERPEGSISTLTIQRTEQRDSAMYRCASSLSVNTGELFFGEGSRLTVL.

J is TRBJ2-7 and V is TRBV9; 11 nucleotides agree with TRBD2. The CDR3 runs 15 residues. J was trimmed by 2 bases and V by 4 bases; bases with no gene match: 5. CDR1 is SGDLS, CDR2 YYNGEE, per germline. The CDR3: CASSPRLAGTYEQYF. DNA of the CDR3: TGTGCCAGCAGCCCCCGACTAGCGGGGACCTACGAGCAGTACTTC.

The CDR3 protein is CASSLQTGGNTEAFF. CDR3 nucleotides: TGTGCCAGCAGCTTACAAACAGGCGGGAACACTGAAGCTTTCTTT. The chain has TRBV7-9 and TRBJ1-1; D may be TRBD1 (5 bases). Germline lookup yields CDR1 SEHNR and CDR2 FQNEAQ (reference sequence). V lost 2 bases and J lost 1, with 11 bases in between. The length of the CDR3 is 15 residues. The complete variable domain, with remaining parts taken from reference TRBV7-9 and TRBJ1-1, reads DTGVSQNPRHKITKRGQNVTFRCDPISEHNRLYWYRQTLGQGPEFLTYFQNEAQLEKSRLLSDRFSAERPKGSFSTLEIQRTEQGDSAMYLCASSLQTGGNTEAFFGQGTRLTVV.

The rearrangement links TRBV14 to TRBJ2-1; D is uncertain. Trimming took 5 bases from V and 7 from J, leaving 15 bases between them. The CDR3 contains 14 residues. The V gene's germline CDR1 is SGHDN and CDR2 FVKESK. CDR3 region: CASSKKTPENEQFF. In DNA, the CDR3 is TGTGCCAGCAGCAAAAAGACCCCTGAGAATGAGCAGTTCTTC.

In its sample, this clone was seen a few times. J is TRBJ1-6 and V is TRBV30; the D is unclear. This CDR3 has 16 amino acids. Germline-derived CDR1 and CDR2 are GTSNPN and SVGIG (reference sequence). With 0 bases removed from V and 7 bases from J, the gap between germline ends came to 16 bases. CDR3 sequence: CAWSVSQRQTNSPLHF. CDR3 DNA: TGTGCCTGGAGTGTATCGCAGCGGCAGACCAATTCACCCCTCCACTTT.

The V and J genes are TRBV19 and TRBJ1-4, with 10 bases fitting TRBD1. This CDR3 region has 14 residues. Germline CDR1 reads LNHDA; CDR2 reads SQIVND (reference sequence). V shed 5 bases, J shed 10 bases, and the junction held 7 bases outside the gene matches. Written as DNA, the CDR3 is TGTGCCAGTAGTCAGACAGGGGGCCTCGGAAAACTGTTTTTT. This sequence encodes CASSQTGGLGKLFF.

The chain combines TRBV7-9 with TRBJ2-3; D might be TRBD1 (6 bases). The V and J ends lost 4 bases and 3 bases respectively, with 14 bases between them. The germline V gene encodes CDR1 SEHNR and CDR2 FQNEAQ (reference sequence). The CDR3 runs 15 residues. CDR3 sequence reads: CASSSGAGDTDTQYF. The CDR3 DNA reads as TGTGCCAGCAGCTCAGGGGCCGGAGATACAGATACGCAGTATTTT.

The chain links TRBV25-1 to TRBJ2-3; 15 bases are a match to TRBD2. The CDR3 length is 18 residues. Germline CDR1 is MGHDK and CDR2 is SYGVNS. The V gene end was trimmed by 2 bases and the J gene end by 0 bases; junction bases not matched to a gene: 3. CDR3 protein: CASSERGLAGGSTDTQYF. The DNA of the CDR3 is TGTGCCAGCAGTGAACGGGGACTAGCGGGGGGAAGCACAGATACGCAGTATTTT.

This chain connects TRBV7-2 to TRBJ2-7; 7 bases align to TRBD1. The CDR3 sequence is 13 residues long. Germline V gene data show CDR1 as SGHTA and CDR2 as FQGNSA. After removal of 5 bases from V and 6 bases from J, the junction contained 7 bases not matched to a gene. The CDR3 nucleotides are TGTGCCAGCAGCCCAGAACAGGGGTTCGAGCAGTACTTC. Translated, it gives CASSPEQGFEQYF.

V usage is TRBV7-2 and J usage is TRBJ1-2; TRBD1 aligns across 8 bases. Germline lookup yields CDR1 SGHTA and CDR2 FQGNSA. This CDR3 comprises 15 residues. The ends lost 4 bases at V and 5 bases at J; junction bases unmatched: 9. The CDR3 sequence: CASSSKAGTGYGYTF. CDR3 DNA: TGTGCCAGCAGCTCCAAAGCCGGGACAGGATATGGCTACACCTTC.

This sequence joins TRBV6-5 and TRBJ1-1; 8 bases agree with TRBD1. J gave up 8 bases and V 4 bases, and 9 bases lay outside the gene matches. The germline gives CDR1 MNHEY, CDR2 SVGAGI. This CDR3 region has 14 residues. The CDR3 coding sequence is TGTGCCAGCAGTTTTCGACAGGGGACTACCGAAGCTTTCTTT. It yields the protein CASSFRQGTTEAFF.

This clone has more than one count but fewer than ten. V and J are TRBV28 and TRBJ2-5, with D possibly TRBD1 on 6 matching bases. Looked up from germline, CDR1 is MDHEN and CDR2 is SYDVKM. V shed 6 bases and J shed 1 base, with 18 bases lying between them. This CDR3 is 16 amino acids long. Here the CDR3 reads CASSLQMDSSQETQYF. CDR3 in DNA: TGTGCCAGCAGCCTCCAAATGGACAGCAGCCAAGAGACCCAGTACTTC.

This clone was found once. The V call is TRBV6-5, the J call TRBJ1-2, with D maybe TRBD1 (6 bases). V was pared by 2 bases and J by 4 bases, with 11 bases between. This CDR3 has 14 residues. The germline CDR1 and CDR2 sequences are MNHEY and SVGAGI. The CDR3 nucleotides read TGTGCCAGCAGTTACACGCAAGGGGGCTATGGCTACACCTTC. Translated, it gives CASSYTQGGYGYTF.

The J gene is TRBJ1-3, the V gene TRBV7-2; D may be TRBD1 (5 bases). This CDR3 comprises 16 residues. Germline V gives CDR1 SGHTA, CDR2 FQGNSA. V was clipped by 4 bases and J by 0 bases, with 13 bases between them. The CDR3 DNA is TGTGCCAGCAGCTCCCTGGGACGGATCTCTGGAAACACCATATATTTT. Its translation is CASSSLGRISGNTIYF. Filled out from reference TRBV7-2 and TRBJ1-3, the complete variable domain reads GAGVSQSPSNKVTEKGKDVELRCDPISGHTALYWYRQSLGQGLEFLIYFQGNSAPDKSGLPSDRFSAERTGGSVSTLTIQRTQQEDSAVYLCASSSLGRISGNTIYFGEGSWLTVV.

Written as DNA, the CDR3 is TGCAGCACCAAAACAGGGGGCCCGGGCAATGAGCAGTTCTTC. It specifies CSTKTGGPGNEQFF. The rearrangement links TRBV29-1 to TRBJ2-1, with 9 bases identical to TRBD1. With V trimmed by 8 bases and J by 6 bases, 11 bases remained unmatched. This CDR3 has 14 residues. Germline values: CDR1 SQVTM, CDR2 ANQGSEA.

The genes are TRBV4-3 and TRBJ1-2; unclear D gene. CDR1 and CDR2 (germline): LGHNA, YSLEER. The length of the CDR3 is 14 residues. Trimming shortened V by 0 bases and J by 1 base, and 6 bases separated the two germline ends. DNA of the CDR3: TGCGCCAGCAGCCAAGATTGGGTTAACTATGGCTACACCTTC. The encoded protein is CASSQDWVNYGYTF.